Presented here are 30 T cell receptor beta chains from one specimen sequenced in a study of identifying expanded T cells in peripheral blood. This table comes from immunoSEQ multiplex PCR, and its TCRdb copy is limited to in-frame clones, with some not included. The sample includes some 78,000 clones, more than 70% of them seen just once. The specimen was blood. The origin of the receptors is a person aged 18-69 years in good health.

The V and J genes are TRBV7-2 and TRBJ2-5; D gene unclear. CDR1 is SGHTA and CDR2 is FQGNSA in the germline V gene. The CDR3 spans 14 residues. The V gene lost 4 bases and the J gene lost 2 bases, with 11 bases spanning the gap. CDR3: CASSSHGRQETQYF. In DNA, the CDR3 is TGTGCCAGCAGCTCCCATGGACGGCAAGAGACCCAGTACTTC.

This sequence joins TRBV27 and TRBJ1-1, with 8 bases identical to TRBD1. V lost 2 bases and J lost 10; bases outside the gene matches: 6. Germline-derived CDR1 and CDR2 are MNHEY and SMNVEV (reference sequence). This CDR3 spans 13 amino acids. In DNA form, the CDR3 reads TGTGCCAGCAGTTTAAGGACAGGGCTTCGAGCTTTCTTT. Its protein product is CASSLRTGLRAFF.

The chain is built from TRBV7-9 and TRBJ1-1; the D is unclear. Trimming removed 6 bases from V and 4 bases from J, with 18 bases in between. The CDR3 is made up of 15 amino acids. From germline, CDR1 is SEHNR and CDR2 FQNEAQ (reference sequence). The CDR3 region is CASSRRSRGGTEAFF. The CDR3 nucleotides are TGTGCCAGCAGTCGTCGTAGTCGAGGCGGCACTGAAGCTTTCTTT.

This chain connects TRBV30 to TRBJ1-5, with TRBD1 matching 8 bases. Germline V gene lookup returns CDR1 GTSNPN and CDR2 SVGIG (reference sequence). The trim removed 1 base at V and 4 bases at J, leaving 3 bases unmatched. The CDR3 is 14 amino acids. The CDR3 nucleotides are TGTGCCTGGAGTGAAGGACAGGGTAATCAGCCCCAGCATTTT. Translation: CAWSEGQGNQPQHF.

The chain employs TRBV19 and TRBJ2-5, with D perhaps TRBD2 (7 bases). Germline CDR1 LNHDA, CDR2 SQIVND (reference sequence). CDR3 size: 14 residues. Trimming took off 2 bases at V and 7 bases at J, with 14 bases between the two ends. The CDR3 spells CASSITGGQVTQYF. The CDR3 DNA is TGTGCCAGTAGTATAACCGGGGGGCAGGTGACCCAGTACTTC.

The chain recombines TRBV19 with TRBJ1-4; possibly TRBD1 for D (5 bases). Germline V gene data show CDR1 as LNHDA and CDR2 as SQIVND (reference sequence). CDR3 size: 17 residues. Deletions cut 0 bases from V and 5 bases from J, with 16 bases between. The CDR3 bases are TGTGCCAGTAGTATAGATCCGGGACGGACCTTGAATGAAAAACTGTTTTTT. Encoded protein: CASSIDPGRTLNEKLFF.

The gene calls are TRBV2 and TRBJ1-3; D is undetermined. Trimming took off 7 bases at V and 3 bases at J, with 10 bases between the two ends. Germline CDR1 reads SNHLY; CDR2 reads FYNNEI. CDR3 length equals 13 residues. As DNA, the CDR3 is TGTGCCAGCAAAGCGGACGGTGGAAACACCATATATTTT. Protein product: CASKADGGNTIYF.

The genes are TRBV6-5 and TRBJ1-1; weak D call: TRBD1 (5 bases). The CDR3 sequence is 14 residues long. Trimming shortened V by 3 bases and J by 2 bases, and 10 bases separated the two germline ends. CDR1 MNHEY and CDR2 SVGAGI come from the germline V gene. DNA for the CDR3: TGTGCCAGCAGTTATTGGCAGGGAAACACTGAAGCTTTCTTT. It yields the protein CASSYWQGNTEAFF.

The V and J genes are TRBV11-2 and TRBJ2-5; weak D call: TRBD1 (5 bases). Trimming stripped 7 bases from V and 4 bases from J, with 16 bases between. Germline V gene data show CDR1 as SGHAT and CDR2 as FQNNGV. This CDR3 is 14 amino acids long. CDR3 loop: CASNSGSHRETQYF. The CDR3 region has the DNA TGTGCCAGCAACTCAGGGTCCCATCGAGAGACCCAGTACTTC.

The chain has TRBV10-3 and TRBJ2-5; 7 nucleotides line up with TRBD1. In germline, CDR1 is ENHRY, CDR2 SYGVKD. CDR3 length equals 14 residues. Trimming took 2 bases from V and 4 from J; bases not matched to a gene: 4. The CDR3 nucleotides read TGTGCCATCAGTGAGACAGGGGTTGCAGAGACCCAGTACTTC. This encodes CAISETGVAETQYF.

The chain has TRBV7-9 and TRBJ2-3; no firm D call. This CDR3 contains 12 residues. Trimming stripped 5 bases from V and 9 bases from J, with 12 bases between. The germline CDR1 and CDR2 sequences are SEHNR and FQNEAQ (reference sequence). DNA for the CDR3: TGTGCCAGCAGCCCCCTCGTATCCACGCAGTATTTT. This encodes CASSPLVSTQYF.

The chain uses TRBV4-3 and TRBJ2-5, with TRBD1 matching over 8 bases. The CDR3 is made up of 17 amino acids. V lost 0 bases to trimming and J lost 3 bases; unmatched junction nucleotides: 9. CDR1 LGHNA and CDR2 YSLEER come from the germline V gene. The CDR3 region has the DNA TGCGCCAGCAGCCAAGATCGGAGACAGGGGCTGAAAGAGACCCAGTACTTC. Its translation: CASSQDRRQGLKETQYF.

V gene TRBV4-2 combines with J gene TRBJ2-5; D may correspond to TRBD1 or TRBD2 (6 bases each). The V and J ends lost 0 bases and 1 base respectively, with 9 bases between them. The germline V gene has CDR1 LGHNA and CDR2 YNFKEQ. CDR3 length equals 15 residues. The CDR3 spells CASSQEGGTQETQYF. CDR3 in DNA: TGTGCCAGCAGCCAAGAAGGGGGGACCCAAGAGACCCAGTACTTC.

This chain links TRBV6-4 with TRBJ1-2; no clear D gene. Trimming cost V 0 bases and J 4 bases, with 15 bases left between them. Germline CDR1 reads MRHNA; CDR2 reads SNTAGT. The CDR3 is 16 residues long. The CDR3 loop is CASSDSLFGGPYGYTF. CDR3 coding DNA: TGTGCCAGCAGTGACTCGTTATTTGGAGGGCCCTATGGCTACACCTTC.

The chain couples TRBV4-1 to TRBJ2-3; unclear D gene. The germline V and J ends were trimmed by 0 bases and 3 bases, with 10 bases remaining between them. The germline CDR1 and CDR2 sequences are MGHRA and YSYEKL. CDR3 length equals 15 residues. The DNA of the CDR3 is TGCGCCAGCAGCCAAGATGACCGTGGTACAGATACGCAGTATTTT. Its translation: CASSQDDRGTDTQYF.

This sequence joins TRBV6-6 and TRBJ2-5, with D tentatively TRBD2 (6 bases). Per germline, CDR1 MNHNY and CDR2 SVGAGI (reference sequence). The V end lost 6 bases, the J end lost 1 base, and 18 bases lay between the germline ends. This CDR3 spans 16 amino acids. CDR3 protein: CASSPGGRRGQETQYF. The CDR3 nucleotides read TGTGCCAGCAGCCCCGGCGGCCGGCGGGGCCAAGAGACCCAGTACTTC.

V and J are TRBV7-2 and TRBJ2-7; 12 bases match TRBD2. The CDR3 runs 17 residues. From germline, CDR1 is SGHTA and CDR2 FQGNSA. Trimming removed 5 bases from V and 6 bases from J; junction bases left unmatched: 14. The CDR3 spells CASSASGTSGSYGEQYF. CDR3 bases: TGTGCCAGCAGCGCCTCCGGGACTAGCGGGTCCTACGGCGAGCAGTACTTC.

This chain connects TRBV6-5 to TRBJ1-1, with D unresolved. CDR1 and CDR2 (germline): MNHEY, SVGAGI. Trimming took 0 bases from V and 10 from J, leaving 9 bases between them. This CDR3 spans 12 amino acids. CDR3 loop: CASSYSGSLAFF. As DNA, the CDR3 is TGTGCCAGCAGTTACTCGGGGAGCCTAGCTTTCTTT.

J is TRBJ2-5 and V is TRBV7-6, with D uncertain. Germline CDR1 and CDR2: SGHVS and FNYEAQ. The V end was cut by 4 bases, the J end by 4 bases, with 7 bases between. CDR3 size: 12 residues. In DNA form, the CDR3 reads TGTGCCAGCAGCTCACGCCGAGAGACCCAGTACTTC. The encoded protein is CASSSRRETQYF.

The rearrangement links TRBV4-3 to TRBJ2-1, with 11 bases fitting TRBD1. After removal of 0 bases from V and 6 bases from J, the junction contained 4 bases not matched to a gene. The CDR3 loop spans 16 amino acids. The germline V gene encodes CDR1 LGHNA and CDR2 YSLEER. The DNA of the CDR3 is TGCGCCAGCAGCCAAGATGAGGGGACAGGGGGCAATGAGCAGTTCTTC. Its translation is CASSQDEGTGGNEQFF.

The genes are TRBV9 and TRBJ1-3; 8 positions agree with TRBD1. V lost 2 bases to trimming and J lost 0 bases; unmatched junction nucleotides: 7. Germline assignment: CDR1 SGDLS and CDR2 YYNGEE. The CDR3 is 17 residues long. As DNA, the CDR3 is TGTGCCAGCAGCGTGGGGACAGGTTTCAGCTCTGGAAACACCATATATTTT. It translates to CASSVGTGFSSGNTIYF.

This rearrangement joins TRBV6-5 to TRBJ2-4; no clear D. This CDR3 spans 14 amino acids. Per germline, CDR1 MNHEY and CDR2 SVGAGI. Trimming shortened V by 2 bases and J by 13 bases, and 18 bases separated the two germline ends. CDR3 sequence reads: CASSYDSRIPKQYF. Here the CDR3 DNA reads TGTGCCAGCAGTTACGATTCCCGAATCCCAAAACAGTACTTC.

This chain joins TRBV11-2 and TRBJ1-2, with D unclear. The CDR3 contains 13 residues. Per germline, CDR1 SGHAT and CDR2 FQNNGV. With 3 bases removed from V and 8 bases from J, the gap between germline ends came to 13 bases. The CDR3 region is CASSLDSAGGYTF. In nucleotides, the CDR3 is TGTGCCAGCAGCTTGGACTCGGCTGGCGGCTACACCTTC.

This rearrangement joins TRBV10-3 to TRBJ2-3, with 13 nucleotides matching TRBD2. V trimming: 6 bases; J trimming: 4 bases; junction bases outside the gene matches: 1. The CDR3 runs to 14 residues. Germline CDR1 and CDR2: ENHRY and SYGVKD. CDR3 protein: CAIRGLAGADTQYF. CDR3 nucleotide sequence: TGTGCCATCAGAGGACTAGCGGGGGCAGATACGCAGTATTTT.

V gene TRBV10-1 combines with J gene TRBJ1-1; 9 bases align to TRBD1. CDR3 length: 14 amino acids. V was pared by 3 bases and J by 3 bases, with 2 bases of the junction left unmatched. Germline values: CDR1 WNHNN, CDR2 SYGVQD (reference sequence). The CDR3 reads CASSEGQGYTEAFF. DNA for the CDR3: TGCGCCAGCAGTGAAGGACAGGGGTACACTGAAGCTTTCTTT.

The V and J genes are TRBV7-9 and TRBJ1-3; D is unclear. The CDR3 is 13 amino acids. Per the germline V gene, CDR1 is SEHNR and CDR2 is FQNEAQ (reference sequence). With 3 bases removed from V and 1 base from J, the gap between germline ends came to 4 bases. The CDR3 sequence is CASSFLSGNTIYF. CDR3 sequence (DNA): TGTGCCAGCAGCTTCCTTTCTGGAAACACCATATATTTT.

The chain carries TRBV7-6 and TRBJ2-3; D is unresolved. Germline values: CDR1 SGHVS, CDR2 FNYEAQ. Trimming removed 2 bases at V and 3 bases at J, with 12 bases between. The CDR3 extends over 15 amino acids. The CDR3 is CASSLIIARTDTQYF. The CDR3 DNA reads as TGTGCCAGCAGCTTAATCATCGCCAGGACAGATACGCAGTATTTT.

CDR3 nucleotide sequence: TGTGCCAGCAGCCAAAGCACGGGGGCTACGAGGACCGGGGAGCTGTTTTTT. This encodes CASSQSTGATRTGELFF. The rearrangement joins TRBV4-2 to TRBJ2-2; possibly TRBD1 or TRBD2 for D (6 bases each). Between the trimmed V and J ends, which lost 2 bases and 5 bases, there was a span of 18 bases. Looked up from germline, CDR1 is LGHNA and CDR2 is YNFKEQ. The CDR3 consists of 17 residues.

V is TRBV29-1 and J is TRBJ2-5; D is unresolved. The V and J ends lost 6 bases and 5 bases respectively, with 16 bases between them. This CDR3 is built from 13 residues. Germline V gene sequence: CDR1 SQVTM, CDR2 ANQGSEA. The CDR3 DNA is TGCAGCGTACAACCATTAAATTCGGAGACCCAGTACTTC. Residues: CSVQPLNSETQYF.

V and J are TRBV9 and TRBJ1-4, with TRBD1 as a possible D gene (6 bases). CDR3 length equals 13 residues. Trimming removed 4 bases from V and 8 bases from J, with 12 bases in between. Germline CDR1 reads SGDLS; CDR2 reads YYNGEE. Here the CDR3 reads CASSPRTVEKLFF. The DNA for the CDR3 is TGTGCCAGCAGCCCTCGGACAGTCGAAAAACTGTTTTTT.